Included here is one TCR beta chain sequence, with context. Its antigen target is currently unknown. Per-base qualities were not stored, and no clone one base away is much larger. The CDR3 runs 14 amino acids, cysteine and phenylalanine included. CDR3 DNA only is kept here, 42 bases in frame from base 1. As encoded in the germline V gene, CDR1 is SGHNT while CDR2 is YENEEA. Germline trimming amounts to 5 bases on V and 6 bases on J, with 6 as the count of junction bases outside the gene matches. This specimen comes from a study of T cell changes during pregnancy in multiple sclerosis (dated by TCRdb to between 2018 and 2021). For the study in its entirety: In women with multiple sclerosis, the researchers looked at how the T cell repertoire shifted as pregnancy progressed.

Libraries were constructed by the immunoSEQ multiplex PCR assay. Not all clones reach the TCRdb copy of this immuneACCESS table, which keeps in-frame sequences only. Checked studies attribute under half of the gap to unresolved V genes and leave the rest unexplained. The table for this sample lists 75,000 to 100,000 clones; 92% of them were counted only once. The leading ten clones occupy around 2.1% of the sample. The sequencing here drew on peripheral blood, taken after pregnancy. The receptor was isolated from a female donor in good health, enrolled as a control in a pregnancy study. The sequence links TRBV11-3 to TRBJ2-2; 7 bases in between match TRBD2. The nucleotide sequence reads as follows: TGTGCCAGCAGCCTGGGAGGGCGAGCCGGGGAGCTGTTTTTT. Its translation reads: CASSLGGRAGELFF.